The source of this TCR beta chain is a study of blood T cell repertoires in COVID-19. Method: immunoSEQ multiplex PCR; TCRdb's copy keeps in-frame clones and lacks some. This table holds about 28,000 clones, approximately 85% found once. Germline V lookup: CDR1 LNHDA, CDR2 SQIVND (reference sequence). This CDR3 has 15 amino acids. Unmatched junction bases numbered 8, after V lost 3 bases and J lost 6 bases. The sequenced material came from peripheral blood. This sequence was found in a man in his fifties or sixties with COVID-19, enrolled during active disease. This chain links TRBV19 with TRBJ2-3; 8 bases map to TRBD1. As DNA, the CDR3 is TGTGCCAGTAGTATGGCACCCCGGGACAGGGATACGCAGTATTTT. This gives the protein CASSMAPRDRDTQYF.